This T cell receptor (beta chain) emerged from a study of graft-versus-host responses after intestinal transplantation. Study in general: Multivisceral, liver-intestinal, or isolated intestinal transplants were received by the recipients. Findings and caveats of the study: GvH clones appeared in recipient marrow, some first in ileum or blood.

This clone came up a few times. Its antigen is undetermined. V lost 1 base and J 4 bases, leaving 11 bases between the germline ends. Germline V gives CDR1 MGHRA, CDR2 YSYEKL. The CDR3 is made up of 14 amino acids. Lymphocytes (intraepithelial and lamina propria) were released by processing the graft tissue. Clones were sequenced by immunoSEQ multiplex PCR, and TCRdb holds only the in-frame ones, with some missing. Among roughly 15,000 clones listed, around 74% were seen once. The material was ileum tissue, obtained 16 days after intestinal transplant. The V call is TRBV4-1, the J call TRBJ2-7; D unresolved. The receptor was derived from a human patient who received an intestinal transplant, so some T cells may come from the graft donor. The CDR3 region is CASSQVHALYEQYF. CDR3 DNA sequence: TGCGCCAGCAGCCAAGTTCACGCTCTATACGAGCAGTACTTC.